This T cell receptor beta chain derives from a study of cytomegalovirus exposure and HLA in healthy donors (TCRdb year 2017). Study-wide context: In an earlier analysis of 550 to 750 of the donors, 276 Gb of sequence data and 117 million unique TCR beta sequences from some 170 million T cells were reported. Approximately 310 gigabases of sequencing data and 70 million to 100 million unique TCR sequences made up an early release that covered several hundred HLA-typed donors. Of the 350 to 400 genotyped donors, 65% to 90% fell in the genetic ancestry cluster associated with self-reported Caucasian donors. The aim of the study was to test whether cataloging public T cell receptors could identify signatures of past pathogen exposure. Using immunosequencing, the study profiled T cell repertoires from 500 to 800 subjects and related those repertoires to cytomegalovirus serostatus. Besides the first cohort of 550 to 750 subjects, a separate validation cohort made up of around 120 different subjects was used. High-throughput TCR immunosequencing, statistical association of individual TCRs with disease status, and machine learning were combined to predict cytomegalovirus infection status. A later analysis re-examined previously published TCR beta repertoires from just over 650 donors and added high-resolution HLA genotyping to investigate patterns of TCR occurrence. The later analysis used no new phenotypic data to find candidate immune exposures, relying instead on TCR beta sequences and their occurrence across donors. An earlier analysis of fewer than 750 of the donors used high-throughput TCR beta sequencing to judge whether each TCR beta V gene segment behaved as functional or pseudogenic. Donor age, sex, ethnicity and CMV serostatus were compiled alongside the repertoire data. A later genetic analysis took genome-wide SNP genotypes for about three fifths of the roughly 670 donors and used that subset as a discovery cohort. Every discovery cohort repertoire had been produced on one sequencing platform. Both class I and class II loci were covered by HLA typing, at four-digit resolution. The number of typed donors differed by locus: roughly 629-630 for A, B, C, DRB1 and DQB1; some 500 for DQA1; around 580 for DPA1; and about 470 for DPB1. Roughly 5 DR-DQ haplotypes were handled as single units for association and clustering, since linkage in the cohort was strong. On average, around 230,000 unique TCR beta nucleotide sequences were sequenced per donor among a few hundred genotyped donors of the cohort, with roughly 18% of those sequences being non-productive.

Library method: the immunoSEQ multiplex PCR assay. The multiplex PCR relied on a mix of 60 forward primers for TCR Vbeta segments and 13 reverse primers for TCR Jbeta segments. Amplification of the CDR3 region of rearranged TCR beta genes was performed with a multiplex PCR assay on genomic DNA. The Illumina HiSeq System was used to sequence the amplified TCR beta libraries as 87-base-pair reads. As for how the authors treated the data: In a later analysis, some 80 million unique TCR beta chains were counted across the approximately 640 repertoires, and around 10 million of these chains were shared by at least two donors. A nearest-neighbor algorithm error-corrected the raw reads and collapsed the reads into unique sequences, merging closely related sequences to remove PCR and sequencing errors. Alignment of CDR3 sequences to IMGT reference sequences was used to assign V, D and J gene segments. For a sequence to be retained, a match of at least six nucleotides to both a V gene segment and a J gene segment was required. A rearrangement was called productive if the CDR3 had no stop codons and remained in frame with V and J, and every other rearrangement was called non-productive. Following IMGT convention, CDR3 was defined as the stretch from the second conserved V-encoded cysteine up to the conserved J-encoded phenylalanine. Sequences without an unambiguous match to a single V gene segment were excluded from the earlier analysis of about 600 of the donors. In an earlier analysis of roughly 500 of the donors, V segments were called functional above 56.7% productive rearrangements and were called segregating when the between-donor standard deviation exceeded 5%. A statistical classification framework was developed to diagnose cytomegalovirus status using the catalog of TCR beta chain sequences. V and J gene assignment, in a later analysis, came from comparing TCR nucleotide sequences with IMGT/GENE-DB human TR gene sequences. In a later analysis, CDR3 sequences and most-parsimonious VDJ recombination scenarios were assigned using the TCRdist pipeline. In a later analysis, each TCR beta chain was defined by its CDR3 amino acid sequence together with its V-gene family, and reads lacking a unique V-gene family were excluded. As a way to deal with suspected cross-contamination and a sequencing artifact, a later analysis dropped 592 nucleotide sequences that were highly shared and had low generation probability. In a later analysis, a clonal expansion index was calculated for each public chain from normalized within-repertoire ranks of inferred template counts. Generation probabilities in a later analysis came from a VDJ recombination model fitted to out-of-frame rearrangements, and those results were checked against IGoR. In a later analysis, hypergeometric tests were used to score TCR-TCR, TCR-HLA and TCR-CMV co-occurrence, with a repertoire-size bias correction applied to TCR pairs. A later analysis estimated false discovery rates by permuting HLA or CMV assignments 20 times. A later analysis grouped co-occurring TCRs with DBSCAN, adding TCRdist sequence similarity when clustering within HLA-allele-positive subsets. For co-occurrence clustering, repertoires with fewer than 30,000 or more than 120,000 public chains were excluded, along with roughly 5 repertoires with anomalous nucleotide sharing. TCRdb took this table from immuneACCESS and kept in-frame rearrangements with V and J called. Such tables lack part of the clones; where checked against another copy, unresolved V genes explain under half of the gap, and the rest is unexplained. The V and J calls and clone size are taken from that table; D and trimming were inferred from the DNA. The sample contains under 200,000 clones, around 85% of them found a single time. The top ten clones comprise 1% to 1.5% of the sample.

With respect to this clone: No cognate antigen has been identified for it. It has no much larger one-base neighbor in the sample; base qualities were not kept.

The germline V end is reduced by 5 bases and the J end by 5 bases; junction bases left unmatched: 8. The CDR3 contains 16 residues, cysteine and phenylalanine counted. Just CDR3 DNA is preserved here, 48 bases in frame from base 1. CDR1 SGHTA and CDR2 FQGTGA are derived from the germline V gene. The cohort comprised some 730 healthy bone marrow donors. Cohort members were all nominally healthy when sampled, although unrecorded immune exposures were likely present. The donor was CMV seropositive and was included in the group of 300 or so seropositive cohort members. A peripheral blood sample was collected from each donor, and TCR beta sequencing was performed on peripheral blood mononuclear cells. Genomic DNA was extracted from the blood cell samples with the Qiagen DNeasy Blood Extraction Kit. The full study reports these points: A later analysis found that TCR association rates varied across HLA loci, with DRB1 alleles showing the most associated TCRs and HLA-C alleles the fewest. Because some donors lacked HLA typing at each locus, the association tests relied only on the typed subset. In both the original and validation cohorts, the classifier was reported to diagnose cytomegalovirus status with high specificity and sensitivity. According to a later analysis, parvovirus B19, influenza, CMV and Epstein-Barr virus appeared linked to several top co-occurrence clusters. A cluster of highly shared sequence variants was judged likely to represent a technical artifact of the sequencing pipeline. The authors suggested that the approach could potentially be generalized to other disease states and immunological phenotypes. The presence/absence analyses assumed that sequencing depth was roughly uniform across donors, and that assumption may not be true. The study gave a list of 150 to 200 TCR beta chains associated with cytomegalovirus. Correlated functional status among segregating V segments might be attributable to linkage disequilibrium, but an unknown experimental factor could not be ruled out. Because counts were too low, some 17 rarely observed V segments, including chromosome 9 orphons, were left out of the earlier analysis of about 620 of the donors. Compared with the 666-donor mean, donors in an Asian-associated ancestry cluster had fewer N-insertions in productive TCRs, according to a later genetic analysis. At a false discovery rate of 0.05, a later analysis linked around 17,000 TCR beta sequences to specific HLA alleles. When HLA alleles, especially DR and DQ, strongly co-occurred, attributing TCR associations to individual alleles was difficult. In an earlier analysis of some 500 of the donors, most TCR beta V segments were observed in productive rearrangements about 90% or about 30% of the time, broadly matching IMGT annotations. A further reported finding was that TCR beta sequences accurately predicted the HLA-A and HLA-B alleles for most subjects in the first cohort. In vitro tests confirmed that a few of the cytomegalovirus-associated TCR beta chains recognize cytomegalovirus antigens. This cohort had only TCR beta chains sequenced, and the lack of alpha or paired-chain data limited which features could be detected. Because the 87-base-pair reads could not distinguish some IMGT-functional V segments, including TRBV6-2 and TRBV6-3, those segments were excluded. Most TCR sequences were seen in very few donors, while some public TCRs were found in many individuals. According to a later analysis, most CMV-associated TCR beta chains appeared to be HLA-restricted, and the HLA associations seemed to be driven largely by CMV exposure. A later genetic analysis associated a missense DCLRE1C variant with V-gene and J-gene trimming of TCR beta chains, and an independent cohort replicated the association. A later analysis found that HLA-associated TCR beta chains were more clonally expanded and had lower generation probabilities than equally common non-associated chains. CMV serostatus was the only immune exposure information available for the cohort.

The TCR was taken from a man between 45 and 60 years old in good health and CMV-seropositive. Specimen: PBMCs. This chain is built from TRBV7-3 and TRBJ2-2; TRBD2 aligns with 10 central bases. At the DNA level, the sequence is TGTGCCAGCAGCCCCAGGGCACTAGCGGGGACCGGGGAGCTGTTTTTT. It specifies CASSPRALAGTGELFF.